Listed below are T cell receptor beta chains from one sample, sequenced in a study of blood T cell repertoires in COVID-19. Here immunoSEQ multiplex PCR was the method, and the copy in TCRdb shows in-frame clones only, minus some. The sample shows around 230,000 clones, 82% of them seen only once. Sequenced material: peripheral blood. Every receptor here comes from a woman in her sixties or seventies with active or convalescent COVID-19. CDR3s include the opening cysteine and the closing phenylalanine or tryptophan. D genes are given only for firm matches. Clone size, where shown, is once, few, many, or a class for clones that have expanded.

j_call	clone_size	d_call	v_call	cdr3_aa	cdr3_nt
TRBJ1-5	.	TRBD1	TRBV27	CASSSGTGGRNQPQHF	TGTGCCAGCTCTTCCGGGACAGGGGGACGGAATCAGCCCCAGCATTTT
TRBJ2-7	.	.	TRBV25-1	CASSRRGHEQYF	TGTGCGTCTTCCCGGAGGGGACACGAGCAGTACTTC
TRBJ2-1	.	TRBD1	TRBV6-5	CASSPTGEGEQFF	TGTGCCAGCAGTCCCACAGGGGAAGGTGAGCAGTTCTTC
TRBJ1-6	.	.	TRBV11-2	CASSPLQGYSPLHF	TGTGCCAGCAGCCCCCTGCAGGGTTATTCACCCCTCCACTTT
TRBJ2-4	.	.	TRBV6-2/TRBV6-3	CASSPGLSGNIQYF	TGTGCCAGCAGTCCGGGGTTATCGGGAAACATTCAGTACTTC
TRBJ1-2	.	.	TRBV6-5	CASSYARDNYGYTF	TGTGCCAGCAGTTATGCCAGGGATAACTATGGCTACACCTTC
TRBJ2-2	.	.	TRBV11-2	CASSLDSRGQSTGELFF	TGTGCCAGCAGCTTAGATAGTCGGGGTCAGAGCACCGGGGAGCTGTTTTTT
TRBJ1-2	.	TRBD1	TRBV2	CASRADRGQGGYTF	TGTGCCAGTCGGGCGGACAGGGGGCAAGGAGGCTACACCTTC
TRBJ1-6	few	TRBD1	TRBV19	CASSILGTASPLHF	TGTGCCAGTAGTATCCTAGGGACAGCTTCACCCCTCCACTTT
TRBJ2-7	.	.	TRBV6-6	CASSYGTAGANYEQYF	TGTGCCAGCAGTTACGGTACTGCGGGGGCCAACTACGAGCAGTACTTC
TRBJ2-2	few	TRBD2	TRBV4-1	CASSQGLAGFTGELFF	TGCGCCAGCAGCCAAGGACTAGCGGGGTTCACCGGGGAGCTGTTTTTT
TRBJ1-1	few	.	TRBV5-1	CASSFIENTEAFF	TGCGCCAGCAGCTTCATAGAGAACACTGAAGCTTTCTTT
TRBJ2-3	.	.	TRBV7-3	CASSSGLHTDTQYF	TGTGCCAGCAGCTCGGGACTTCACACAGATACGCAGTATTTT
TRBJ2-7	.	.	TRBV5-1	CASSLYAGYYEQYF	TGCGCCAGCAGCTTGTATGCAGGCTACTACGAGCAGTACTTC
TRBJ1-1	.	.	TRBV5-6	CASSQDTTTEAFF	TGTGCCAGCAGTCAGGACACGACCACTGAAGCTTTCTTT
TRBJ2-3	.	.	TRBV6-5	CASSYDGRTTDTQYF	TGTGCCAGCAGTTACGATGGCAGAACCACAGATACGCAGTATTTT
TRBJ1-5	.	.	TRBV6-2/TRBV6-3	CASSGGGEGNQPQHF	TGTGCCAGCAGCGGCGGGGGGGAGGGCAATCAGCCCCAGCATTTT
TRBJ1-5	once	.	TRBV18	CASSPSAGSNQPQHF	TGTGCCAGCTCACCAAGCGCAGGGTCCAATCAGCCCCAGCATTTT
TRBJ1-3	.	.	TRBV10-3	CAISEGMHTIYF	TGTGCCATCAGTGAGGGCATGCACACCATATATTTT
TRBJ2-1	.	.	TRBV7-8	CASSLEGLPGNEQFF	TGTGCCAGCAGCTTAGAGGGACTCCCAGGGAATGAGCAGTTCTTC
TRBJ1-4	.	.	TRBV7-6	CASSLRGVATNEKLFF	TGTGCCAGCAGCTTAAGGGGCGTTGCAACTAATGAAAAACTGTTTTTT
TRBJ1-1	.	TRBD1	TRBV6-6	CASSFLTGGHTEAFF	TGTGCCAGCAGTTTTTTGACAGGGGGCCACACTGAAGCTTTCTTT
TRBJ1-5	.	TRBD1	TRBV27	CASSLFPLTGVGQPQHF	TGTGCCAGCAGTTTATTTCCACTGACAGGGGTAGGGCAGCCCCAGCATTTT
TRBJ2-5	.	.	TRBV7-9	CASSLGLNRGGTQYF	TGTGCCAGCAGCTTAGGCTTAAATAGAGGTGGGACCCAGTACTTC
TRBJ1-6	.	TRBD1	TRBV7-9	CASSAGQGAYSPLHF	TGTGCCAGCAGCGCTGGACAGGGGGCGTATTCACCCCTCCACTTT
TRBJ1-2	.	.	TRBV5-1	CASSLTGDHGYTF	TGCGCCAGCAGCTTGACGGGGGACCATGGCTACACCTTC
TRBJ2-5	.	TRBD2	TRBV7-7	CASSPGLASETQYF	TGTGCTAGCAGTCCGGGACTAGCATCCGAGACCCAGTACTTC
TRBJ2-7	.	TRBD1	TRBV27	CASSLSTGPTYEQYF	TGTGCCAGCAGTTTATCGACAGGGCCTACCTACGAGCAGTACTTC
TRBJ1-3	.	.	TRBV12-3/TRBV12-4	CASSLGPRIYF	TGTGCCAGCAGTTTAGGGCCCCGAATATATTTT
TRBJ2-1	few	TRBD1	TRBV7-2	CASSFGRGPDNEQFF	TGTGCCAGCAGCTTTGGCAGGGGGCCGGACAATGAGCAGTTCTTC
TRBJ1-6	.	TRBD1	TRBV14	CASSQIQGANSPLHF	TGTGCCAGCAGCCAAATCCAGGGGGCAAATTCACCCCTCCACTTT
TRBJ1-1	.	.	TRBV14	CASSHLMNTEAFF	TGTGCCAGCAGCCACCTAATGAACACTGAAGCTTTCTTT
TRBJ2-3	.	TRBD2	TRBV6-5	CASSYSRGLADTQYF	TGTGCCAGCAGTTACTCGAGAGGACTAGCCGATACGCAGTATTTT
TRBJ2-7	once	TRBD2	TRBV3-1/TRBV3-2	CASSQGISGGGEQYF	TGTGCCAGCAGCCAAGGCATAAGCGGGGGGGGCGAGCAGTACTTC
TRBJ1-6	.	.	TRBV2	CASSEEPGMGSPLHF	TGTGCCAGCAGTGAAGAACCGGGGATGGGTTCACCCCTCCACTTT
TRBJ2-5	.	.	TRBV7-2	CASSFPQETQYF	TGTGCCAGCAGCTTCCCTCAAGAGACCCAGTACTTC
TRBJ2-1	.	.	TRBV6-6	CASITSLSYNEQFF	TGTGCCAGCATCACTAGTCTCTCCTACAATGAGCAGTTCTTC
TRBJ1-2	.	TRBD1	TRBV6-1	CASSGTQGRVRRGYTF	TGTGCCAGCAGTGGGACACAGGGGCGAGTCCGCCGTGGCTACACCTTC
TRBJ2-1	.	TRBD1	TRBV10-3	CAISTGQGRNEQFF	TGTGCCATCAGCACGGGACAGGGGCGCAATGAGCAGTTCTTC
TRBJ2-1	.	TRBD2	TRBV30	CAWRAGTSGGFYNEQFF	TGTGCCTGGAGGGCCGGGACTAGCGGGGGGTTCTACAATGAGCAGTTCTTC
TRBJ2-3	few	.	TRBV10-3	CAISQDTDTQYF	TGTGCCATCAGCCAGGACACAGATACGCAGTATTTT
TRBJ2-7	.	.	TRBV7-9	CASTPARDITSHEQYF	TGTGCCAGCACCCCCGCACGGGACATCACCAGCCACGAGCAGTACTTC
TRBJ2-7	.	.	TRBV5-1	CASSLGPGKDSYEQYF	TGCGCCAGCAGCTTGGGCCCAGGGAAGGATTCCTACGAGCAGTACTTC
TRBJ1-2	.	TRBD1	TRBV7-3	CASSSTGLGYGYTF	TGTGCCAGCAGCTCGACAGGGTTGGGCTATGGCTACACCTTC
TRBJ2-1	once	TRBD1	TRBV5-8	CASSPWDSSYNEQFF	TGTGCCAGCAGCCCTTGGGACAGCTCCTACAATGAGCAGTTCTTC
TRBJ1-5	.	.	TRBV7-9	CASSLGSGSGQPQHF	TGTGCCAGCAGCTTAGGATCGGGATCCGGTCAGCCCCAGCATTTT
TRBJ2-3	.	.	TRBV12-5	CASGPRLDTQYF	TGTGCTAGTGGGCCACGGTTGGATACGCAGTATTTT
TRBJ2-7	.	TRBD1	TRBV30	CAWSVGTGNEQYF	TGTGCCTGGAGTGTTGGGACAGGGAACGAGCAGTACTTC
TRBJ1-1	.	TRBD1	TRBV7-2	CASSTRQGAVNTEAFF	TGTGCCAGCAGCACCCGACAGGGGGCAGTGAACACTGAAGCTTTCTTT
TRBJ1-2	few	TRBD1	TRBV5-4	CASSRSSGQGARGYTF	TGTGCCAGCAGCCGGAGTTCCGGACAGGGGGCGCGGGGCTACACCTTC
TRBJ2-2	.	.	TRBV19	CASSPGYTGELFF	TGTGCCAGTAGTCCCGGGTACACCGGGGAGCTGTTTTTT
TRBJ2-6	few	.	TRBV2	CASSGLQGLLSGANVLTF	TGTGCCAGCAGTGGTTTGCAGGGCCTACTCTCTGGGGCCAACGTCCTGACTTTC
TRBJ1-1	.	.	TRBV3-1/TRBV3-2	CASSQGHTGTMNTEAFF	TGTGCCAGCAGCCAAGGGCATACAGGGACAATGAACACTGAAGCTTTCTTT